The 3 T cell receptor beta chains in this list originate from one sample, sequenced in a study of T-cell memory formation after mild COVID-19 (dated by TCRdb to about 2021). Libraries came from 5' RACE. TCRdb names Illumina NovaSeq 6000 as the instrument used. In-frame beta chains were kept once TCRdb had trimmed the public reads at Q25 with fastp and called clones with MiXCR. Each CDR3 protein appears once, grouped with its most common genes and DNA. This sample is represented by 250,000 to 400,000 distinct CDR3 sequences; 14% of them were singletons. The ten largest make up 20% to 25% of the sample. Sequencing was carried out using PBMCs or a T cell subset sorted from them (not recorded which). All receptors come from a man between 18 and 35 years old who had mild COVID-19 (a few samples of this study predate the infection). The sample titles of this study are shuffled in the database, so cell type and time point are left out; the donor was told from shared clones.

V usage is TRBV9 and J usage is TRBJ1-4; D possibly corresponds to TRBD1 (5 bases). Trimming pared 4 bases from V and 5 bases from J, leaving 15 bases between. The CDR3 runs 15 residues. Germline V CDR1 and CDR2: SGDLS, YYNGEE. DNA of the CDR3: TGTGCCAGCAGCTCCGCAGGGAGAGGGAATGAAAAACTGTTTTTT. Protein: CASSSAGRGNEKLFF.

The rearrangement uses TRBV12-3 or TRBV12-4 and TRBJ1-5; D might be TRBD1 (6 bases). This CDR3 has 13 amino acids. Trimming removed 3 bases at V and 7 bases at J, with 10 bases between. The CDR3 loop reads CASSFTGHQPQHF. Written as DNA, the CDR3 is TGTGCCAGCAGTTTTACAGGGCACCAGCCCCAGCATTTT.

The chain has TRBV28 and TRBJ2-1; D tentatively reads TRBD1 or TRBD2 (5 bases each). The CDR3 is made up of 15 amino acids. CDR1 MDHEN and CDR2 SYDVKM come from the germline V gene. The V end was cut by 7 bases, the J end by 7 bases, with 20 bases between. The CDR3 loop reads CASTSSGTTFNEQFF. The DNA for the CDR3 is TGTGCCAGCACCTCCTCCGGGACCACGTTTAATGAGCAGTTCTTC.